This is a list of T cell receptor beta chains from one sample in a study of cytomegalovirus exposure and HLA in healthy donors. The data were produced by immunoSEQ multiplex PCR, yet TCRdb's version contains in-frame clones alone and is incomplete. The sample carries about 150,000 clones, more than 75% recorded once. Sequenced: PBMCs. These receptors originate from a woman aged 40 to 50 in good health and CMV-seropositive. Both conserved end residues are part of each CDR3. A D gene is named only where the DNA matches it firmly. Clone size is given for some rows only: seen once, a few or many times, or a class if the clone is expanded.

abundance	v_gene	d_gene	j_gene	CDR3nt	CDR3aa
.	TRBV11-2	.	TRBJ2-7	TGTGCCAGCAGCCGCAGGGTCGCCTACGAGCAGTACTTC	CASSRRVAYEQYF
.	TRBV5-8	.	TRBJ2-4	TGTGCCAGTATGTCTAGGGGGAGTCAGAAAGACATTCAGTACTTC	CASMSRGSQKDIQYF
few	TRBV28	TRBD2	TRBJ2-3	TGTGCCAGCAGGACTAGCGGGAGTGTAGCAGATACGCAGTATTTT	CASRTSGSVADTQYF
.	TRBV5-1	.	TRBJ2-1	TGCGCCAGCAGCTTGACGCCTAGTAGGGCTCGGGGTGAGCAGTTCTTC	CASSLTPSRARGEQFF
few	TRBV6-1	TRBD1	TRBJ2-1	TGTGCCAGCTGCTTATTGGACAGGGGTCGGAATGAGCAGTTCTTC	CASCLLDRGRNEQFF
few	TRBV27	.	TRBJ1-1	TGTGCCAGTCGACAGAGGAACACTGAAGCTTTCTTT	CASRQRNTEAFF
.	TRBV13	TRBD2	TRBJ2-3	TGTGCCAGCAGCCCTAGCCCGTTCGGACTAGCGGGGATCACAGATACGCAGTATTTT	CASSPSPFGLAGITDTQYF
.	TRBV5-1	.	TRBJ2-7	TGCGCCAGCAGCCCCCTAGCGTCTTCCTACGAGCAGTACTTC	CASSPLASSYEQYF
few	TRBV4-1	.	TRBJ1-1	TGCGCCAGCAGCCCCACCCCTGTGCGGGACACTGAAGCTTTCTTT	CASSPTPVRDTEAFF
.	TRBV28	.	TRBJ1-5	TGTGCCAGCAGTCCGGACAGTTATAGCAATCAGCCCCAGCATTTT	CASSPDSYSNQPQHF
.	TRBV7-2	.	TRBJ1-5	TGTGCCAGCAGCAGATACAGGGTTAGCAATCAGCCCCAGCATTTT	CASSRYRVSNQPQHF
.	TRBV11-2	TRBD2	TRBJ2-1	TGTGCCAGCAGCTTAATCCAGCGGGAGTCCAATGAGCAGTTCTTC	CASSLIQRESNEQFF
.	TRBV27	TRBD1	TRBJ2-7	TGTGCCAGCAGTCCAAGCCGACAGGGATCAAAAACCTACGAGCAGTACTTC	CASSPSRQGSKTYEQYF
once	TRBV29-1	.	TRBJ2-7	TGCAGCGTTGATGCCGGCTCCTACGAGCAGTACTTC	CSVDAGSYEQYF
.	TRBV12-5	TRBD1	TRBJ1-1	TGTGCTAGTGGTTCAGGGGGCGGTCACACTGAAGCTTTCTTT	CASGSGGGHTEAFF
.	TRBV6-5	TRBD1	TRBJ1-1	TGTGCCAGCAGTCGTCCAGGGGGACGGGACACTGAAGCTTTCTTT	CASSRPGGRDTEAFF
.	TRBV27	TRBD1	TRBJ2-7	TGTGCCAGCGCTTCCCGACAGGGCTTCGAGCAGTACTTC	CASASRQGFEQYF
.	TRBV25-1	TRBD2	TRBJ2-5	TGTGCCACGATGACTAGCGGGAGGTTGAGAGAGACCCAGTACTTC	CATMTSGRLRETQYF
.	TRBV30	.	TRBJ2-7	TGTGCCTTTACTCTAGCGAGTAGCTCCTACGAGCAGTACTTC	CAFTLASSSYEQYF
.	TRBV18	TRBD1	TRBJ1-2	TGTGCCAGCTCACCCCTGGACAGGGATTATGGCTACACCTTC	CASSPLDRDYGYTF
.	TRBV10-2	.	TRBJ1-2	TGCGCCAGCAGTGAGTCCGGGACACCTTATGGCTACACCTTC	CASSESGTPYGYTF
.	TRBV7-8	TRBD2	TRBJ2-7	TGTGCCAGCAGCTTAGACGGGAGGGCCTACGAGCAGTACTTC	CASSLDGRAYEQYF
.	TRBV9	TRBD2	TRBJ2-1	TGTGCCAGCAGCCGGGTCGGGACTAGCGGCCGCAATGAGCAGTTCTTC	CASSRVGTSGRNEQFF
.	TRBV7-2	.	TRBJ2-7	TGTGCCAGCAGCGAAGGACGGGAGAGGGGCGAGCAGTACTTC	CASSEGRERGEQYF
.	TRBV11-3	.	TRBJ2-5	TGTGCCAGCAGCCAGGGACAAAAACAAGAGACCCAGTACTTC	CASSQGQKQETQYF
.	TRBV19	TRBD1	TRBJ1-1	TGTGCCAGTAGTTCACCGGACAGGGGACCCGAAGCTTTCTTT	CASSSPDRGPEAFF
.	TRBV28	TRBD2	TRBJ2-7	TGTGCCAGCAGCCTTCAGGGGACTAGCGGGAGCTACGAGCAGTACTTC	CASSLQGTSGSYEQYF
.	TRBV19	TRBD1	TRBJ2-7	TGTGCCAGTAGCCGCCAGCAGGGGGCGAATGAGCAGTACTTC	CASSRQQGANEQYF
.	TRBV5-1	TRBD1	TRBJ2-7	TGCGCCAGCAGCTTGGACCCGCTAGCAGGGGGCAACGAGCAGTACTTC	CASSLDPLAGGNEQYF
.	TRBV6-5	TRBD1	TRBJ2-7	TGTGCCAGCAGGAAACTCGGGACAGGGGACGAGCAGTACTTC	CASRKLGTGDEQYF
.	TRBV23-1	.	TRBJ2-1	TGCGCCAGCAGTCAATCGCACACCCGTAAAGGGGGAAACAATGAGCAGTTCTTC	CASSQSHTRKGGNNEQFF
.	TRBV14	TRBD2	TRBJ2-3	TGTGCCAGCAGCCAAGCTCGAGGAGCGGGAAGCACAGATACGCAGTATTTT	CASSQARGAGSTDTQYF
.	TRBV28	TRBD2	TRBJ2-7	TGTGCCAGCAGTCCTCCTCCGGGGGGTGGAGAGCAGTACTTC	CASSPPPGGGEQYF
.	TRBV5-1	TRBD2	TRBJ2-1	TGCGCCAGCAGCTGGCCGATGGGGCGAGGGACTAGCGGGAGAGGCTACAATGAGCAGTTCTTC	CASSWPMGRGTSGRGYNEQFF
.	TRBV11-2	TRBD1	TRBJ2-7	TGTGCCAGCAGCAAGGGACAGGGGGCTCACTACGAGCAGTACTTC	CASSKGQGAHYEQYF
.	TRBV14	TRBD1	TRBJ2-7	TGTGCCAGCAGCCTAGGACAGGCCGGGGAAAACGAGCAGTACTTC	CASSLGQAGENEQYF
.	TRBV28	.	TRBJ1-5	TGTGCCAGCAGTACCCCCGGCGCCGAGAGGGATAGCAATCAGCCCCAGCATTTT	CASSTPGAERDSNQPQHF
.	TRBV28	TRBD1	TRBJ2-1	TGTGCCAGCAGTTACAGGGGTTACAATGAGCAGTTCTTC	CASSYRGYNEQFF
.	TRBV6-1	TRBD1	TRBJ2-1	TGTGCCAGCAGTGAAAGGGGGGGACAGGGAGCGCAGTTCTTC	CASSERGGQGAQFF
.	TRBV11-3	.	TRBJ2-7	TGTGCCAGCAGCCCTATGACAGTTCCCGAGCAGTACTTC	CASSPMTVPEQYF
.	TRBV10-3	.	TRBJ2-1	TGTGCCATCAGCCTCAGCTTACAGGGTGAGCAGTTCTTC	CAISLSLQGEQFF
.	TRBV18	.	TRBJ2-2	TGTGCCAGCTCGCACAGGGCACGAAACACCGGGGAGCTGTTTTTT	CASSHRARNTGELFF
.	TRBV5-4	TRBD1	TRBJ1-2	TGTGCCAGCAGCATGGCCGGGACAGTTAGACTATCAGCTAACTATGGCTACACCTTC	CASSMAGTVRLSANYGYTF
.	TRBV27	.	TRBJ2-7	TGTGCCAGCTCCGACAGAATGACCTACGAGCAGTACTTC	CASSDRMTYEQYF
.	TRBV11-3	.	TRBJ2-3	TGTGCCAGCAGCTTAAACCCCCTGGCCACAGATACGCAGTATTTT	CASSLNPLATDTQYF
few	TRBV11-1	.	TRBJ1-3	TGTGCCAGCAGCCGAAGCATGAGCTCTGGAAACACCATATATTTT	CASSRSMSSGNTIYF
once	TRBV5-6	TRBD1	TRBJ2-3	TGTGCCAGCAGCTTGGTTAGACAGGGGGCGAGCACAGATACGCAGTATTTT	CASSLVRQGASTDTQYF
.	TRBV5-1	TRBD2	TRBJ2-7	TGCGCCAGCAGCTCAGGACTAGCGGGAGTAGAGGGCTCCTACGAGCAGTACTTC	CASSSGLAGVEGSYEQYF
.	TRBV5-4	TRBD2	TRBJ2-7	TGTGCCAGCAGCTCTGCAACTAGCGGGAGAAACGAGCAGTACTTC	CASSSATSGRNEQYF
.	TRBV19	TRBD2	TRBJ2-7	TGTGCCAGTAGTATTGCGGGAGGGCCCCACTACGAGCAGTACTTC	CASSIAGGPHYEQYF
few	TRBV5-6	TRBD2	TRBJ2-7	TGTGCCAGCAGCTTCGGGACTAGCGTCTACGAGCAGTACTTC	CASSFGTSVYEQYF
.	TRBV5-1	TRBD2	TRBJ2-3	TGCGCCAGCAGCCCAGGACTAGCGATAGATACGCAGTATTTT	CASSPGLAIDTQYF
.	TRBV15	.	TRBJ1-1	TGTGCCACCAGCCGGTACGGGGACACTGAAGCTTTCTTT	CATSRYGDTEAFF
.	TRBV7-8	.	TRBJ2-4	TGTGCCAGCAGTCCACACGAATTAGCCAAAAACATTCAGTACTTC	CASSPHELAKNIQYF